This T cell receptor (beta chain) is drawn from a study of post-analysis software for immune sequencing data. Overall study: In terms of disease course, relapsing-remitting, secondary progressive and progressive-relapsing multiple sclerosis were included.

Points from the study as a whole: A significant reduction in normalized Chao1 diversity was observed in multiple sclerosis patients versus controls. Pronounced co-clustering by F measure was evident among identically batched samples. Five or six TRBV segments, TRBV5-6, TRBV5-1 and TRBV20-1 among them, were found more frequent in patients than controls.

With respect to this clonotype: Antigen unknown.

The CDR3 is made up of 17 amino acids. V shed 4 bases, J shed 4 bases, and the junction held 10 bases outside the gene matches. Germline V gene sequence: CDR1 LGHDT, CDR2 YNNKEL (reference sequence). The TCR beta cDNA libraries contained unique molecular identifiers. Input populations of about 0.85 to 11 million T cells gave rise to approximately 500,000 cDNA molecules. TCRdb called the PCR reads again in MiXCR, with one record for every CDR3 protein. The sample includes about 620,000 distinct CDR3 sequences, roughly 45% seen only once; the top ten take 1.5% to 2%. Sequencing input: blood. The rearrangement joins TRBV3-1 to TRBJ2-1, with TRBD1 matching 10 bases. The clonotype was recovered from a girl aged 5-17 years with multiple sclerosis. As DNA, the CDR3 is TGTGCCAGCAGCCCCGCCCGGGGACAGGGGAAATACAATGAGCAGTTCTTC. Its protein product is CASSPARGQGKYNEQFF.